Listed below are T cell receptor beta chains from one sample, sequenced in a study of cytomegalovirus exposure and HLA in healthy donors. Profiled with immunoSEQ multiplex PCR; TCRdb holds only in-frame clones, not every one. The sample yields around 180,000 clones, more than 75% seen once. Sequenced sample: PBMCs. Every receptor here comes from a woman aged 45-60 years in good health and CMV-seronegative. The CDR3 runs from the conserved cysteine through the conserved F or W. D genes are given only for firm matches. Size tells how often a clone was seen (once, few, many) or the class of an expanded clone, and some rows leave it out.

CASSRGTGELFF	TGTGCCAGCAGTCGGGGCACCGGGGAGCTGTTTTTT	NA	TRBV11-3	TRBJ2-2	few
CASSLGTGVPGELFF	TGTGCCAGCAGCTTAGGGACAGGGGTCCCCGGGGAGCTGTTTTTT	TRBD1	TRBV7-9	TRBJ2-2	once
CASSLGTLRTGEKLFF	TGTGCCAGCAGCTTAGGGACGCTCAGGACGGGAGAAAAACTGTTTTTT	NA	TRBV11-2	TRBJ1-4	few
CASSSRGQPQHF	TGTGCCAGCAGCTCCAGGGGGCAGCCCCAGCATTTT	TRBD1	TRBV13	TRBJ1-5	few
CASSLEAGAGEQYF	TGTGCCAGCAGCTTAGAAGCGGGAGCCGGCGAGCAGTACTTC	TRBD2	TRBV11-3	TRBJ2-7	NA
CASSHPAGPNQETQYF	TGCGCCAGCAGCCACCCTGCGGGCCCAAACCAAGAGACCCAGTACTTC	NA	TRBV4-1	TRBJ2-5	NA
CASSTTGDNGQPQHF	TGTGCCAGTAGTACGACAGGGGATAACGGTCAGCCCCAGCATTTT	TRBD1	TRBV19	TRBJ1-5	NA
CAIRPGQVEAGELFF	TGTGCCATCAGACCCGGACAGGTTGAAGCCGGGGAGCTGTTTTTT	TRBD1	TRBV10-3	TRBJ2-2	NA
CASSLGGSPYNEQFF	TGTGCCAGCAGCTTGGGCGGGAGTCCCTACAATGAGCAGTTCTTC	TRBD2	TRBV11-2	TRBJ2-1	NA
CASTRSGGPQYTQYF	TGTGCCAGCACCCGTAGCGGGGGACCACAATATACGCAGTATTTT	TRBD2	TRBV2	TRBJ2-3	NA
CASSMAGAQPQHF	TGTGCCAGTAGTATGGCAGGGGCTCAGCCCCAGCATTTT	NA	TRBV19	TRBJ1-5	few
CAWIAGPNSGNTIYF	TGTGCCTGGATAGCAGGGCCTAACTCTGGAAACACCATATATTTT	NA	TRBV30	TRBJ1-3	once
CASTFSGRGPTYEQYF	TGTGCCAGCACCTTTTCGGGTAGGGGCCCTACCTACGAGCAGTACTTC	NA	TRBV11-3	TRBJ2-7	NA
CASKGLGAIGQPQHF	TGTGCCAGCAAGGGGTTGGGGGCGATTGGGCAGCCCCAGCATTTT	NA	TRBV6-1	TRBJ1-5	NA
CASRGAGVPTDTQYF	TGTGCCAGCAGAGGCGCGGGAGTACCCACAGATACGCAGTATTTT	TRBD2	TRBV28	TRBJ2-3	NA
CASSQGDRSSTEAFF	TGCGCCAGCAGCCAAGGGGACAGATCGAGCACTGAAGCTTTCTTT	TRBD1	TRBV4-3	TRBJ1-1	NA
CASSVGQPNSPLHF	TGTGCCAGCAGCGTAGGACAGCCCAATTCACCCCTCCACTTT	NA	TRBV9	TRBJ1-6	NA
CASRDRGAYQETQYF	TGTGCCAGCCGTGATCGGGGGGCTTACCAAGAGACCCAGTACTTC	NA	TRBV27	TRBJ2-5	NA
CASSPLGGAREAFF	TGTGCCAGCAGCCCTCTGGGGGGGGCCCGTGAAGCTTTCTTT	NA	TRBV7-8	TRBJ1-1	NA
CASSYGSLGTEAFF	TGTGCCAGCAGTTATGGGAGTCTGGGCACTGAAGCTTTCTTT	NA	TRBV6-5	TRBJ1-1	NA
CASSLGPGQGTDTQYF	TGCGCCAGCAGCTTGGGCCCGGGACAGGGCACAGATACGCAGTATTTT	TRBD1	TRBV5-1	TRBJ2-3	few
CASSYGLQSDF	TGTGCCAGCAGTTACGGACTGCAGTCAGACTTC	NA	TRBV6-6	TRBJ1-2	NA
CSSPSGGGELFF	TGTTCCAGCCCGAGCGGGGGCGGGGAGCTGTTTTTT	TRBD2	TRBV7-9	TRBJ2-2	NA
CASSPPSYEQYF	TGTGCCAGCTCACCCCCTTCTTACGAGCAGTACTTC	NA	TRBV18	TRBJ2-7	NA
CASSAQFGTGESYEQYF	TGTGCCAGTAGTGCACAATTCGGGACAGGGGAGTCCTACGAGCAGTACTTC	TRBD1	TRBV19	TRBJ2-7	NA
CASSYRTGYGGYTF	TGTGCCAGCAGTTACAGGACAGGGTATGGTGGCTACACCTTC	TRBD1	TRBV6-6	TRBJ1-2	NA
CASSLTPGSPLHF	TGCGCCAGCAGCTTGACTCCGGGTTCACCCCTCCACTTT	NA	TRBV5-1	TRBJ1-6	NA
CASSFWDRGFNQPQHF	TGTGCCAGCAGCTTCTGGGACAGGGGATTCAATCAGCCCCAGCATTTT	TRBD1	TRBV5-5	TRBJ1-5	NA
CASSLGRGLSYEQYF	TGCGCCAGCAGCTTGGGGAGGGGACTATCCTACGAGCAGTACTTC	TRBD2	TRBV5-1	TRBJ2-7	once
CASSPGQGNTEAFF	TGTGCCAGCAGCCCCGGACAGGGGAACACTGAAGCTTTCTTT	TRBD1	TRBV5-4	TRBJ1-1	NA
CSVETGGNQPQHF	TGCAGCGTTGAAACAGGGGGCAATCAGCCCCAGCATTTT	TRBD1	TRBV29-1	TRBJ1-5	NA
CASTRTLGTNEKLFF	TGTGCCAGCACCAGGACACTGGGGACTAATGAAAAACTGTTTTTT	NA	TRBV6-1	TRBJ1-4	few
CASSQTQGIGYEQYF	TGTGCCAGCAGCCAGACACAGGGGATCGGCTACGAGCAGTACTTC	TRBD1	TRBV7-9	TRBJ2-7	NA
CASSLVSGRVGEQYF	TGTGCCAGCAGCTTAGTTAGCGGGAGAGTCGGCGAGCAGTACTTC	TRBD2	TRBV7-9	TRBJ2-7	NA
CASSLARGEQYF	TGTGCCAGCAGCTTAGCGCGGGGCGAGCAGTACTTC	NA	TRBV11-3	TRBJ2-7	NA
CASRGHSSGANVLTF	TGTGCCAGTAGAGGACATTCCTCTGGGGCCAACGTCCTGACTTTC	NA	TRBV19	TRBJ2-6	NA
CASSPSTSGLVAQYF	TGTGCCAGCTCACCTTCGACTAGCGGGCTGGTTGCGCAGTACTTC	TRBD2	TRBV18	TRBJ2-7	NA
CASSWTGRAGELFF	TGTGCCAGCAGCTGGACAGGGCGGGCCGGGGAGCTGTTTTTT	TRBD1	TRBV7-9	TRBJ2-2	once
CASSLASGLTNTQYF	TGTGCCAGCAGTTTAGCTAGCGGGCTCACGAATACGCAGTATTTT	TRBD2	TRBV28	TRBJ2-3	NA
CASSAGDSGANVLTF	TGTGCCAGCAGTGCAGGGGACTCTGGGGCCAACGTCCTGACTTTC	NA	TRBV6-1	TRBJ2-6	NA
CASSGAGTGGNGYNEQFF	TGTGCCAGCAGTGGCGCCGGGACAGGGGGCAATGGCTACAATGAGCAGTTCTTC	TRBD1	TRBV6-1	TRBJ2-1	NA
CASSLSGQFAEAFF	TGTGCCAGCAGTTTATCGGGGCAGTTCGCTGAAGCTTTCTTT	NA	TRBV27	TRBJ1-1	NA
CASRFFTDNEQFF	TGTGCCAGCAGATTTTTCACGGACAATGAGCAGTTCTTC	NA	TRBV27	TRBJ2-1	NA
CASSLVAQNTEAFF	TGCGCCAGCAGCTTGGTAGCTCAGAACACTGAAGCTTTCTTT	NA	TRBV5-1	TRBJ1-1	few
CASSRTNRVQAYTF	TGTGCCAGCAGCCGGACGAACAGGGTTCAAGCCTACACCTTC	NA	TRBV14	TRBJ1-2	few